This T cell receptor beta chain was sequenced during a study of shared clonotypes between healthy human individuals (dated by TCRdb to about 2020). Notes on the research overall: The cohort included three men and two women between 18 and 49 years of age. For each donor, CD4 naive and CD4 memory were each given three plates, CD8 naive was given two plates, and CD8 memory was given one plate. To estimate repertoire size and how much clonotype sharing occurs between individuals, the study deeply sequenced the blood TCR repertoires of several healthy adults. To increase sequencing depth and limit assay-specific biases, different laboratories used diverse techniques to prepare libraries and sequence TCR repertoires. Between about 0.8 and 9.5 billion PBMCs per donor were obtained by leukapheresis. The paper's findings and limits, for the study overall: Sampling was restricted to blood, and TCR repertoires in tissues likely differ from the TCR repertoires found in blood. The genetic and exposure-history diversity represented was limited by the small number of donors. Larger estimated clonotype richness was generally found for naive subsets than for memory subsets. When a few donors were compared, the shared fraction of clonotypes was roughly 4.8% for naive CD4, around 4% for naive CD8, more than 2% for memory CD4, and 0.4% for memory CD8. Higher generation probabilities were observed for clonotypes shared by all four sorted-subset donors than for non-shared clonotypes. Based on pairwise subsampling, the degree of clonotype sharing among donors was expected to be affected by sequencing depth. Incomplete sequencing was indicated by rarefaction of sorted-subset datasets, despite the large sequencing depth.

Healthy HIV-negative adults with no recently reported acute infections or vaccinations were included as donors. Every donor was a Caucasian adult living in Nashville, Tennessee, USA. CD4+ T cells were enriched through magnetic negative selection, after which naive cells were positively selected on CD45RA and the remaining negative fraction served as the memory subset. After blood collection by leukapheresis, PBMCs were isolated using Ficoll-Histopaque density gradient centrifugation and then cryopreserved in the vapor phase of liquid nitrogen. Analytical flow cytometry was used to check the purity and quantity of each magnetically sorted T cell population. Each sorted fraction had its genomic DNA isolated and then quantified by UV absorbance on a Nanodrop 2000c. Concerning this clone: Its antigen remains undetermined. No base-level quality is on record; no much larger clone is a single base apart.

TCR CDR3 regions were amplified from genomic DNA by multiplex PCR using the deep immunoSEQ assay. Genomic DNA extracted from each cell subset was distributed evenly over all wells of several immunoSEQ 96-well plates, and each plate served as one replicate. Each replicate PCR for sorted subsets received roughly 0.2 ug genomic DNA, equal to roughly 33,000 T cell genomes. Purified libraries were measured with a Qubit 3.0 fluorometer, size-checked on a Bioanalyzer 2100, and measured again with the KAPA Library Quantification kit. A separate single-read 150-cycle Illumina NextSeq 550 flow cell was used to sequence each immunoSEQ 96-well plate. On the authors' methods: Because the immunoSEQ output held only junctional sequences and lacked quality scores, the filtering could not match the filtering applied to full-length reads. To assign V/J genes and CDR3, sequences were annotated using PyIR, a Python wrapper for IgBLAST v1.9, with IMGT germline references. Reads were removed for weak V/J assignments (E-value above 1e-6), missing CDR3, stop codons, out-of-frame junctions, or ambiguous translated residues. A V3J clonotype was defined by an identical inferred V gene, J gene, and CDR3 amino acid sequence. Percentage overlap between repertoires was calculated by dividing the number of shared unique clonotypes by the size of the smaller repertoire. Three approaches were used to assess repertoire richness: RTK rarefaction, the Chao1 estimator, and Recon v2.1 estimates of unobserved clonotypes. For all TCRbeta clonotypes obtained by the gDNA method from a handful of donors, generation probabilities were computed with OLGA. TCRdb limited this immuneACCESS table to in-frame rearrangements with V and J called. A share of clones is missing; checked studies link under half to unresolved V genes, and the rest is unexplained. V and J calls and clone size follow that table, whereas D and trimming were derived from the DNA. The sample table lists 2,100,000 or so clones, around 95% of them with a count of one. The ten largest clonotypes hold roughly 0.13% of the sample.

Trimming leaves V shorter by 3 bases and J shorter by 2 bases, with the junction holding 2 bases beyond the gene matches. Via the germline V gene (reference sequence), CDR1 is SEHNR and CDR2 FQNEAQ. Including the terminal cysteine and phenylalanine, the CDR3 comprises 14 residues. This entry keeps only the CDR3 DNA: 42 bases, framed from base 1. The receptor chain draws on TRBV7-9 and TRBJ2-7; 9 junctional bases match TRBD2. The material sequenced was naive CD4+ T cells sorted from blood. In the paper's terms, the cell subset or site label means: CD45RA+ positively selected. The origin of this receptor is a man between 18 and 35 years old in good health. The CDR3 protein sequence reads: CASSFAGGTYEQYF. The sequenced DNA: TGTGCCAGCAGCTTCGCGGGGGGGACCTACGAGCAGTACTTC.